The 17 T cell receptor beta chains given below trace back to one sample, sequenced in a study of blood T cell repertoires in COVID-19. Sequencing was performed with immunoSEQ multiplex PCR; in TCRdb, only in-frame clones are kept and a portion is missing. The repertoire consists of hundreds of thousands of clones, with 90% occurring once and the leading ten covering about 1.7%. The sample consisted of PBMCs or T cells enriched from blood (not recorded which). These receptors all stem from a woman between 18 and 29 years old with acute COVID-19.

The V gene is TRBV11-2, the J gene TRBJ2-1; 7 nucleotides match TRBD1. Trimming at V came to 1 base and at J to 5 bases, leaving 17 bases not matched to a gene. Germline loops: CDR1 SGHAT, CDR2 FQNNGV. This CDR3 is built from 19 residues. Here the CDR3 reads CASSLVSGLRDRENNEQFF. CDR3 DNA sequence: TGTGCCAGCAGCTTAGTATCTGGCCTCCGGGACAGAGAAAACAATGAGCAGTTCTTC.

The rearrangement joins TRBV5-1 to TRBJ1-2; maybe TRBD1 (5 bases). This CDR3 has 13 amino acids. Germline V gives CDR1 SGHRS, CDR2 YFSETQ. V was shortened by 3 bases and J by 7 bases, with 13 bases between the two germline ends. CDR3 region: CASSSQGFGGYTF. The DNA for the CDR3 is TGCGCCAGCAGCTCCCAGGGTTTTGGTGGCTACACCTTC. The whole variable domain, filled in from reference TRBV5-1 and TRBJ1-2, reads KAGVTQTPRYLIKTRGQQVTLSCSPISGHRSVSWYQQTPGQGLQFLFEYFSETQRNKGNFPGRFSGRQFSNSRSEMNVSTLELGDSALYLCASSSQGFGGYTFGSGTRLTVV.

This chain joins TRBV5-3 and TRBJ2-7; 9 nucleotides line up with TRBD1. TRBV5-3 is an open reading frame, and its role is uncertain. This CDR3 contains 14 residues. With 5 bases clipped from V and 4 bases from J, the junction kept 7 bases outside the gene matches. The CDR3 reads CARRPTGQGYEQYF. The CDR3, as DNA: TGTGCCAGAAGGCCCACGGGACAGGGATACGAGCAGTACTTC.

The chain joins TRBV4-3 to TRBJ2-1; the D gene is possibly TRBD2 (6 bases). The germline V gene has CDR1 LGHNA and CDR2 YSLEER. V lost 0 bases, J lost 4 bases, and 10 bases lay in between. CDR3 length equals 15 residues. The CDR3 protein is CASSQDGAGYNEQFF. CDR3 nucleotides: TGCGCCAGCAGCCAAGATGGGGCGGGATACAATGAGCAGTTCTTC.

The chain carries TRBV5-1 and TRBJ1-3, with D tentatively TRBD1 (5 bases). This CDR3 is 15 amino acids long. CDR1 is SGHRS, CDR2 YFSETQ, per germline. Trimming shortened V by 4 bases and J by 3 bases, and 14 bases separated the two germline ends. The CDR3 sequence is CASSPQGPLGNTIYF. DNA for the CDR3: TGCGCCAGCAGCCCTCAGGGCCCTCTTGGAAACACCATATATTTT.

The rearrangement uses TRBV5-8 and TRBJ2-5; 12 bases map to TRBD2. Germline CDR1 and CDR2: SGHTS and YDEGEE. The CDR3 totals 19 residues. Unmatched junction bases numbered 10, after V lost 1 base and J lost 0 bases. DNA for the CDR3: TGTGCCAGCAGCTTGTTCGAGGGGAGGACTAGCGGGAACCAAGAGACCCAGTACTTC. This translates into CASSLFEGRTSGNQETQYF. Supplemented by reference TRBV5-8 and TRBJ2-5, the full variable domain reads EAGVTQSPTHLIKTRGQQATLRCSPISGHTSVYWYQQALGLGLQFLLWYDEGEERNRGNFPPRFSGRQFPNYSSELNVNALELEDSALYLCASSLFEGRTSGNQETQYFGPGTRLLVL.

The J gene is TRBJ2-5, the V gene TRBV5-1, with a possible D match to TRBD1 (5 bases). Deletions cut 3 bases from V and 1 base from J, with 10 bases between. CDR1 is SGHRS, CDR2 YFSETQ, per germline. The CDR3 is 14 amino acids. CDR3 loop: CASSSGQPQETQYF. The CDR3 bases are TGCGCCAGCAGCTCCGGACAACCCCAAGAGACCCAGTACTTC.

This rearrangement joins TRBV29-1 to TRBJ1-4; D remains unclear. The CDR3 is 13 residues long. CDR1 and CDR2 (germline): SQVTM, ANQGSEA. The V end lost 3 bases, the J end lost 10 bases, and 15 bases lay between the germline ends. CDR3 bases: TGCAGCGTTGAGGGAGGACGGAGCGGAAAACTGTTTTTT. This gives the protein CSVEGGRSGKLFF.

The CDR3 protein is CASSLLVGYSNQPQHF. The DNA for the CDR3 is TGTGCCAGCAGTTTACTAGTCGGATATAGCAATCAGCCCCAGCATTTT. The chain employs TRBV28 and TRBJ1-5; D unresolved. The CDR3 is 16 residues long. Per germline, CDR1 MDHEN and CDR2 SYDVKM. Trimming removed 2 bases from V and 0 bases from J, with 11 bases in between.

J is TRBJ2-1 and V is TRBV28; possibly TRBD1 for D (6 bases). Germline CDR1 and CDR2: MDHEN and SYDVKM. Deletions cut 4 bases from V and 13 bases from J, with 20 bases between. This CDR3 has 14 residues. The CDR3 sequence: CASSSPKQGMAQFF. In DNA, the CDR3 is TGTGCCAGCAGTTCGCCGAAACAGGGAATGGCCCAGTTCTTC.

The rearrangement links TRBV3-1 (or the pseudogene TRBV3-2) to TRBJ2-1; 9 nucleotides align to TRBD2. The CDR3 is 15 amino acids. CDR1 is LGHDT and CDR2 is YNNKEL in the germline V gene (reference sequence). After removal of 6 bases from V and 4 bases from J, the junction contained 7 bases not matched to a gene. The CDR3 sequence is CASRPAGGGYNEQFF. The DNA for the CDR3 is TGTGCCAGCAGACCAGCGGGAGGAGGATACAATGAGCAGTTCTTC.

The chain uses TRBV28 and TRBJ2-7, with TRBD2 matching over 9 bases. After removal of 3 bases from V and 4 bases from J, the junction contained 1 base not matched to a gene. The CDR3 covers 13 residues. Germline V gene sequence: CDR1 MDHEN, CDR2 SYDVKM. The CDR3 nucleotides are TGTGCCAGCAGTTTGACTAGCGGTTACGAGCAGTACTTC. Translating gives CASSLTSGYEQYF.

Only one count was recorded for this clone. The V call is TRBV4-2, the J call TRBJ1-6; TRBD1 might be the D (6 bases). Trimming removed 4 bases at V and 8 bases at J, with 15 bases between. Per the germline V gene, CDR1 is LGHNA and CDR2 is YNFKEQ. The CDR3 loop spans 15 amino acids. The CDR3 loop reads CASSPEGGTDSPLHF. The CDR3 region has the DNA TGTGCCAGCAGCCCCGAGGGGGGGACGGATTCACCCCTCCACTTT.

On this clone itself: Because the CDR3's place on the DNA is in doubt, the DNA is left out and the CDR3 is given as listed by TCRdb. CDR3: CASSTSTGTYEQYF. This rearrangement joins TRBV6-2 or TRBV6-3 to TRBJ2-7; the table's D gene call, TRBD1, was not cross checked with the DNA. Germline assignment: CDR1 MNHEY and CDR2 SVGEGT. Both ends counted, the CDR3 spans 14 residues.

This chain links TRBV30 with TRBJ1-6; D possibly corresponds to TRBD1 (5 bases). Looked up from germline, CDR1 is GTSNPN and CDR2 is SVGIG (reference sequence). Trimming took off 2 bases at V and 7 bases at J, with 9 bases between the two ends. The CDR3 consists of 13 residues. The CDR3 sequence: CAWSLGVNSPLHF. The CDR3 nucleotides are TGTGCCTGGAGTCTAGGGGTGAATTCACCCCTCCACTTT.

The gene calls are TRBV27 and TRBJ1-5, with 8 nucleotides matching TRBD1. CDR1 is MNHEY, CDR2 SMNVEV, per germline (reference sequence). The J segment lost 4 bases and the V segment lost 4 bases, leaving 9 bases of the junction unmatched. The CDR3 totals 16 residues. This CDR3 is CASSSSDRGRNQPQHF. In nucleotides, the CDR3 is TGTGCCAGCAGTTCATCAGACAGGGGTCGGAATCAGCCCCAGCATTTT.

This clone was found once. CDR3 loop: CASSIRQGAQPQHF. The CDR3 coding sequence is TGTGCCAGCAGCATCAGACAGGGGGCCCAGCCCCAGCATTTT. This chain joins TRBV5-6 and TRBJ1-5; 10 bases align to TRBD1. The CDR3 extends over 14 amino acids. The V gene end was trimmed by 4 bases and the J gene end by 7 bases; junction bases not matched to a gene: 5. Germline V gene lookup returns CDR1 SGHDT and CDR2 YYEEEE. Together with reference TRBV5-6 and TRBJ1-5, the CDR3 gives the full variable domain: DAGVTQSPTHLIKTRGQQVTLRCSPKSGHDTVSWYQQALGQGPQFIFQYYEEEERQRGNFPDRFSGHQFPNYSSELNVNALLLGDSALYLCASSIRQGAQPQHFGDGTRLSIL.